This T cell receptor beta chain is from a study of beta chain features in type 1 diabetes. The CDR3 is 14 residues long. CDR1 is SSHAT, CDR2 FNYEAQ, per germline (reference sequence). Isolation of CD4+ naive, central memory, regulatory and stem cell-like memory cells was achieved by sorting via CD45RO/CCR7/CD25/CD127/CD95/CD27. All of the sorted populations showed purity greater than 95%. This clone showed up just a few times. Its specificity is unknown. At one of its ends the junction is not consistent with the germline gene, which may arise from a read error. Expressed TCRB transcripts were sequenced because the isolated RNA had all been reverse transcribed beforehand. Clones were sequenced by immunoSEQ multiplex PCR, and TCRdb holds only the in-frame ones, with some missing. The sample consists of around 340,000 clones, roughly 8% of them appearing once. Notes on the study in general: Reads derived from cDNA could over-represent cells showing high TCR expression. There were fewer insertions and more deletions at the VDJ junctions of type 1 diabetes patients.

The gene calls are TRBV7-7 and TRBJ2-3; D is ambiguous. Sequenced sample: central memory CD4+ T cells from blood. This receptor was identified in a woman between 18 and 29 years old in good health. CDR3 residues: CASSLGPSTDTQYF. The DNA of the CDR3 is TGTGCTAGCAGCTTAGGGCCAAGCACAGATACGCAGTATTTT.